This T cell receptor (beta chain) was obtained from a study of blood T cell repertoires in COVID-19. From germline, CDR1 is LNHDA and CDR2 SQIVND (reference sequence). V was trimmed by 7 bases and J by 4 bases, leaving 7 bases between them. CDR3 length: 11 amino acids. The method was immunoSEQ multiplex PCR; TCRdb's version includes in-frame clones alone and lacks a portion of them. Of hundreds of thousands of clones in the sample, about 90% were seen once. The V call is TRBV19, the J call TRBJ1-2, with a tentative D call TRBD1 (5 bases). This receptor was taken from a man in his forties with acute or convalescent COVID-19. The sequencing sample was made of peripheral blood. The chain's CDR3 is CASKTVYGYTF. CDR3 in DNA: TGTGCCAGTAAGACAGTCTATGGCTACACCTTC.